These 7 T cell receptor beta chains were sequenced from one sample in a study of blood T cell repertoires in COVID-19. Only in-frame clones appear in the TCRdb table, and some are missing; sequencing was by immunoSEQ multiplex PCR. Counted here are 200,000 to 300,000 clones, 82% occurring once; the ten biggest clones make up 9.5% to 15%. Sequencing was done on a sample of peripheral blood. The receptor source for this set is a woman aged 60-70 years with active or convalescent COVID-19.

The chain carries TRBV7-9 and TRBJ2-7, with D possibly TRBD2 on 5 matching bases. Per germline, CDR1 SEHNR and CDR2 FQNEAQ (reference sequence). Trimming took off 5 bases at V and 3 bases at J, with 11 bases between the two ends. The CDR3 has 13 amino acids. In nucleotides, the CDR3 is TGTGCCAGCAGCCGGCCGGGGTTCTACGAGCAGTACTTC. It yields the protein CASSRPGFYEQYF. The full variable domain, rest sourced from reference TRBV7-9 and TRBJ2-7, is DTGVSQNPRHKITKRGQNVTFRCDPISEHNRLYWYRQTLGQGPEFLTYFQNEAQLEKSRLLSDRFSAERPKGSFSTLEIQRTEQGDSAMYLCASSRPGFYEQYFGPGTRLTVT.

V and J are TRBV5-6 and TRBJ1-1; D gene unclear. V was trimmed by 4 bases and J by 1 base, leaving 11 bases between them. Germline CDR1 reads SGHDT; CDR2 reads YYEEEE. The length of the CDR3 is 14 residues. CDR3 residues: CASSQDIRNTEAFF. CDR3 nucleotides: TGTGCCAGCAGCCAAGATATCAGGAACACTGAAGCTTTCTTT.

The chain employs TRBV3-1 (or the pseudogene TRBV3-2) and TRBJ1-4, with TRBD1 matching 8 bases. The CDR3 has 14 residues. The V and J ends lost 3 bases and 8 bases, in that order; junction bases with no gene match: 5. From germline, CDR1 is LGHDT and CDR2 YNNKEL (reference sequence). The DNA for the CDR3 is TGTGCCAGCAGCCAGGGGACAGGCAGAGAAAAACTGTTTTTT. Its translation is CASSQGTGREKLFF.

The chain has TRBV7-9 and TRBJ2-1, with 12 bases fitting TRBD2. CDR1 is SEHNR and CDR2 is FQNEAQ in the germline V gene (reference sequence). After removal of 6 bases from V and 7 bases from J, the junction contained 7 bases not matched to a gene. The CDR3 has 15 residues. The CDR3 DNA sequence: TGTGCCAGCAGACCCACTAGCGGGGGGCGGAATGAGCAGTTCTTC. As protein: CASRPTSGGRNEQFF.

This clone was picked up a small number of times. The chain has TRBV3-1 (or the pseudogene TRBV3-2) and TRBJ2-7; the D gene is possibly TRBD1 (6 bases). The CDR3 is made up of 14 amino acids. Looked up from germline, CDR1 is LGHDT and CDR2 is YNNKEL (reference sequence). Trimming cost V 3 bases and J 4 bases, with 13 bases left between them. Here the CDR3 DNA reads TGTGCCAGCAGCCACTCGGGACATAATTACGAGCAGTACTTC. This codes for CASSHSGHNYEQYF.

CDR3 amino acids: CASSQEWGWKGALETQYF. In DNA, the CDR3 is TGCGCCAGCAGCCAAGAGTGGGGCTGGAAGGGGGCTTTAGAGACCCAGTACTTC. The chain links TRBV4-3 to TRBJ2-5; TRBD1 matches 7 bases. This CDR3 spans 18 amino acids. J lost 4 bases, V lost 0 bases, and 14 bases had no gene match. Germline V gene lookup returns CDR1 LGHNA and CDR2 YSLEER.

The J gene is TRBJ2-7, the V gene TRBV9; possibly TRBD1 for D (6 bases). CDR1 is SGDLS, CDR2 YYNGEE, per germline. The ends were cut back, 1 base at V and 4 bases at J, with 12 bases in the middle. The CDR3 is made up of 14 amino acids. CDR3 in amino acids: CASSVPQGLYEQYF. Here the CDR3 DNA reads TGTGCCAGCAGCGTACCGCAGGGGCTATACGAGCAGTACTTC. Full variable domain (rest looked up from reference TRBV9 and TRBJ2-7): DSGVTQTPKHLITATGQRVTLRCSPRSGDLSVYWYQQSLDQGLQFLIQYYNGEERAKGNILERFSAQQFPDLHSELNLSSLELGDSALYFCASSVPQGLYEQYFGPGTRLTVT.